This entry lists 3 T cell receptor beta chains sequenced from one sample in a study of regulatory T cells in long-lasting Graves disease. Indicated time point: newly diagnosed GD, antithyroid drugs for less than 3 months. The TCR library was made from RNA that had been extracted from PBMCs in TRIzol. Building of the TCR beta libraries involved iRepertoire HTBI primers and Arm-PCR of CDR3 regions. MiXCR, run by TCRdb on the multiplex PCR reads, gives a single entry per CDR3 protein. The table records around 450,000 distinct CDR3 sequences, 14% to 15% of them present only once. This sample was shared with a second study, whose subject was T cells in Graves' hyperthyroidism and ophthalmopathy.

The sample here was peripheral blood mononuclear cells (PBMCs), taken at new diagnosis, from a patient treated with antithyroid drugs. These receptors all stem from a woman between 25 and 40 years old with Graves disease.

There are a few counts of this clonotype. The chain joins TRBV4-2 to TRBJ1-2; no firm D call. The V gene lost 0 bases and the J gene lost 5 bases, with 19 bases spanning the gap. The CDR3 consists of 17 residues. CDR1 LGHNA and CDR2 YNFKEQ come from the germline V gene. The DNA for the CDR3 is TGTGCCAGCAGCCAAGATCTTCTGGTGCTCACGTATTATGGCTACACCTTC. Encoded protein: CASSQDLLVLTYYGYTF.

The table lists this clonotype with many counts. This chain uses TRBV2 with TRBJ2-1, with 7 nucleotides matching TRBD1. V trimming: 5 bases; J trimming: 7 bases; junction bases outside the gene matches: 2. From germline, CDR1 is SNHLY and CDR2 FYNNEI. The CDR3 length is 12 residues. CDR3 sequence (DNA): TGTGCCAGCAGTAGGGACAGAAATGAGCAGTTCTTC. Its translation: CASSRDRNEQFF.

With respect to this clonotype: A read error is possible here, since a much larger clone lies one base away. The chain's CDR3 is CASSRSLTRGPDTQYF. The CDR3, as DNA: TGTGCCAGCTCCCGGAGCCTGACGCGTGGCCCAGATACGCAGTATTTT. The rearrangement uses TRBV18 and TRBJ2-3; unclear D gene. Trimming cost V 6 bases and J 4 bases, with 20 bases left between them. Germline lookup yields CDR1 KGHSH and CDR2 LQKENI. The CDR3 extends over 16 amino acids. The whole variable domain, remainder taken from reference TRBV18 and TRBJ2-3, is NAGVMQNPRHLVRRRGQEARLRCSPMKGHSHVYWYRQLPEEGLKFMVYLQKENIIDESGMPKERFSAEFPKEGPSILRIQQVVRGDSAAYFCASSRSLTRGPDTQYFGPGTRLTVL.